Described below is a single T cell receptor (beta chain) sequence and its context. Libraries were prepared by immunoSEQ multiplex PCR; TCRdb keeps only in-frame clonotypes and omits some of them. The sample contains 18,000 or so clones, 88% of which appear only once. The sample originates from a study of T cell changes during pregnancy in multiple sclerosis. V shed 2 bases and J 2 bases; nucleotides not matched to a gene: 2. CDR1 is MNHEY and CDR2 is SVGAGI in the germline V gene. The CDR3 sequence is 14 residues long. The material sequenced was CD4+ T cells from peripheral blood mononuclear cells, taken in the first trimester of pregnancy. The chain couples TRBV6-5 to TRBJ2-7; TRBD2 matches 8 bases. The receptor's source is a female donor in good health, enrolled as a control in a pregnancy study. The CDR3: CASSYLAGTYEQYF. The CDR3 nucleotides read TGTGCCAGCAGTTACCTAGCGGGTACCTACGAGCAGTACTTC.